These 25 T cell receptor beta chains were all obtained from the same sample, sequenced in a study of shared clonotypes between healthy human individuals. The naive CD8 fraction comprised CD45RO-negative cells positively selected for CCR7 and excluded terminally differentiated effector memory CD45RA+ cells. Libraries were prepared by immunoSEQ multiplex PCR; TCRdb keeps only in-frame clonotypes and omits some of them. The sample has 550,000 to 750,000 clones; about 91% are singletons. The sequenced sample was naive CD8+ T cells sorted from blood. The receptors derive from a man younger than 40 in good health.

This rearrangement joins TRBV7-9 to TRBJ2-2; 7 bases are shared with TRBD2. The V gene end was trimmed by 6 bases and the J gene end by 3 bases; junction bases not matched to a gene: 7. This CDR3 contains 15 residues. CDR1 and CDR2 from the germline V gene are SEHNR and FQNEAQ (reference sequence). The CDR3 region has the DNA TGTGCCAGCAGACCGACTAGCCTCTACACCGGGGAGCTGTTTTTT. It specifies CASRPTSLYTGELFF.

The rearrangement joins TRBV7-9 to TRBJ2-1; the D gene could be TRBD1 or TRBD2 (5 bases each). CDR3 length: 15 residues. V lost 8 bases and J lost 0, with 14 bases in between. Looked up from germline, CDR1 is SEHNR and CDR2 is FQNEAQ (reference sequence). The CDR3 reads CASGTDMGSYNEQFF. The CDR3 DNA follows: TGTGCCAGCGGGACCGACATGGGCTCCTACAATGAGCAGTTCTTC.

The CDR3 nucleotides read TGTGCCAGCAGCCCTTTGCAGGTAGCTTACAATGAGCAGTTCTTC. This sequence encodes CASSPLQVAYNEQFF. This chain links TRBV7-6 with TRBJ2-1; D uncertain. This CDR3 spans 15 amino acids. The V end was cut by 5 bases, the J end by 4 bases, with 15 bases between. CDR1 and CDR2 (germline): SGHVS, FNYEAQ.

The chain is built from TRBV7-2 and TRBJ2-1; a possible D gene is TRBD2 (6 bases). V lost 4 bases to trimming and J lost 8 bases, with 12 bases between them. The CDR3 contains 13 residues. Per germline, CDR1 SGHTA and CDR2 FQGNSA. The CDR3 coding sequence is TGTGCCAGCAGCTCCGTGGCGGGACATGAGCAGTTCTTC. It is translated as CASSSVAGHEQFF.

The chain couples TRBV23-1 to TRBJ2-1; 13 positions agree with TRBD2. TRBV23-1 is placed among ORFs of uncertain function. The V and J ends lost 7 bases and 7 bases, in that order; junction bases with no gene match: 7. This CDR3 region has 15 residues. The DNA of the CDR3 is TGCGCCAGCATTCTGGGACTAGCGGGGAAAAATGAGCAGTTCTTC. Protein: CASILGLAGKNEQFF.

This chain connects TRBV7-8 to TRBJ1-2; D unresolved. V lost 5 bases and J lost 4, with 8 bases in between. Per the germline V gene, CDR1 is SGHVS and CDR2 is FQNEAQ. CDR3 length: 12 amino acids. The CDR3 region has the DNA TGTGCCAGCAGCGTATACAGCTATGGCTACACCTTC. It codes for CASSVYSYGYTF.

The rearrangement joins TRBV27 to TRBJ1-5, with D unclear. Germline V gene data show CDR1 as MNHEY and CDR2 as SMNVEV (reference sequence). This CDR3 is built from 14 residues. V was trimmed by 4 bases and J by 0 bases, leaving 7 bases between them. This CDR3 is CASSSRSSNQPQHF. As DNA, the CDR3 is TGTGCCAGCAGTTCCCGATCTAGCAATCAGCCCCAGCATTTT.

This rearrangement joins TRBV28 to TRBJ2-5; tentative D call: TRBD1 (6 bases). The CDR3 extends over 15 amino acids. CDR1 is MDHEN and CDR2 is SYDVKM in the germline V gene. The V and J ends lost 3 bases and 1 base respectively, with 12 bases between them. This CDR3 reads CASSFFQGTQETQYF. CDR3 sequence (DNA): TGTGCCAGCAGTTTCTTCCAGGGGACCCAAGAGACCCAGTACTTC.

The chain employs TRBV6-6 and TRBJ2-7, with D maybe TRBD1 (6 bases). V gave up 2 bases and J gave up 7 bases, with 15 bases separating them. This CDR3 comprises 14 residues. Germline lookup yields CDR1 MNHNY and CDR2 SVGAGI (reference sequence). The chain's CDR3 is CASSYAGAAGEQYF. The CDR3 region has the DNA TGTGCCAGCAGTTACGCAGGGGCGGCGGGTGAGCAGTACTTC.

The chain recombines TRBV11-3 with TRBJ2-7, with TRBD2 matching over 7 bases. The V gene end was trimmed by 2 bases and the J gene end by 0 bases; junction bases not matched to a gene: 4. This CDR3 is built from 15 residues. Germline V gene data show CDR1 as SGHNT and CDR2 as YENEEA. CDR3 protein: CASSLSAGTSYEQYF. The CDR3 DNA follows: TGTGCCAGCAGCTTATCAGCGGGGACCTCCTACGAGCAGTACTTC. The full variable domain, with the rest looked up from reference TRBV11-3 and TRBJ2-7, is EAGVVQSPRYKIIEKKQPVAFWCNPISGHNTLYWYLQNLGQGPELLIRYENEEAVDDSQLPKDRFSAERLKGVDSTLKIQPAELGDSAVYLCASSLSAGTSYEQYFGPGTRLTVT.

The chain uses TRBV2 and TRBJ2-3; 14 nucleotides align to TRBD2. The CDR3 loop spans 17 amino acids. The ends lost 3 bases at V and 3 bases at J; junction bases unmatched: 5. The germline gives CDR1 SNHLY, CDR2 FYNNEI. This chain's CDR3 is CASSEGWTSGRTDTQYF. The CDR3 DNA reads as TGTGCCAGCAGTGAGGGTTGGACTAGCGGGAGGACAGATACGCAGTATTTT. Complete variable domain (other parts from reference TRBV2 and TRBJ2-3): EPEVTQTPSHQVTQMGQEVILRCVPISNHLYFYWYRQILGQKVEFLVSFYNNEISEKSEIFDDQFSVERPDGSNFTLKIRSTKLEDSAMYFCASSEGWTSGRTDTQYFGPGTRLTVL.

This rearrangement joins TRBV7-9 to TRBJ2-5; no clear D. V lost 4 bases, J lost 2 bases, and 11 bases lay in between. CDR1 and CDR2 (germline): SEHNR, FQNEAQ (reference sequence). The CDR3 length is 14 residues. CDR3 sequence reads: CASSSTGMQETQYF. The CDR3 DNA reads as TGTGCCAGCAGCTCTACGGGTATGCAAGAGACCCAGTACTTC.

This rearrangement joins TRBV19 to TRBJ2-1; possible D gene TRBD1, 6 bases. V dropped 2 bases and J dropped 3 bases, with 11 bases sitting between them. This CDR3 is built from 15 residues. Germline values: CDR1 LNHDA, CDR2 SQIVND (reference sequence). The CDR3 DNA reads as TGTGCCAGTAGTATAAGACAGGCGGGCTACAATGAGCAGTTCTTC. Translated: CASSIRQAGYNEQFF.

This clone has only one observation. The rearrangement links TRBV5-1 to TRBJ2-5; 11 bases align to TRBD1. V lost 4 bases and J lost 4; bases outside the gene matches: 6. Germline CDR1 reads SGHRS; CDR2 reads YFSETQ. The CDR3 covers 15 residues. The chain's CDR3 is CASSRLGQGGETQYF. As DNA, the CDR3 is TGCGCCAGCAGCCGCCTGGGACAGGGGGGAGAGACCCAGTACTTC.

The V and J genes are TRBV7-9 and TRBJ2-7, with unresolved D. The V gene lost 2 bases and the J gene lost 7 bases, with 9 bases spanning the gap. CDR3 length: 12 amino acids. The germline CDR1 and CDR2 sequences are SEHNR and FQNEAQ (reference sequence). CDR3 protein: CASSLQPWEQYF. For the CDR3, the DNA is TGTGCCAGCAGCTTACAGCCCTGGGAGCAGTACTTC. Full variable domain (missing parts from reference TRBV7-9 and TRBJ2-7): DTGVSQNPRHKITKRGQNVTFRCDPISEHNRLYWYRQTLGQGPEFLTYFQNEAQLEKSRLLSDRFSAERPKGSFSTLEIQRTEQGDSAMYLCASSLQPWEQYFGPGTRLTVT.

V gene TRBV9 combines with J gene TRBJ2-5; D perhaps matches TRBD2 (5 bases). CDR3 length equals 15 residues. Looked up from germline, CDR1 is SGDLS and CDR2 is YYNGEE. V was clipped by 4 bases and J by 5 bases, with 18 bases between them. CDR3 in amino acids: CASSYNGVVGETQYF. The DNA of the CDR3 is TGTGCCAGCAGCTACAACGGGGTGGTGGGGGAGACCCAGTACTTC. Combining the CDR3 with reference TRBV9 and TRBJ2-5 gives the whole variable domain DSGVTQTPKHLITATGQRVTLRCSPRSGDLSVYWYQQSLDQGLQFLIQYYNGEERAKGNILERFSAQQFPDLHSELNLSSLELGDSALYFCASSYNGVVGETQYFGPGTRLLVL.

The chain combines TRBV5-1 with TRBJ2-5, with D unclear. Trimming pared 1 base from V and 5 bases from J, leaving 9 bases between. This CDR3 has 13 amino acids. Germline V gene lookup returns CDR1 SGHRS and CDR2 YFSETQ. The chain's CDR3 is CASSLHRIETQYF. In nucleotides, the CDR3 is TGCGCCAGCAGCTTGCACCGCATCGAGACCCAGTACTTC. Based on the CDR3 plus reference TRBV5-1 and TRBJ2-5, the full variable domain is KAGVTQTPRYLIKTRGQQVTLSCSPISGHRSVSWYQQTPGQGLQFLFEYFSETQRNKGNFPGRFSGRQFSNSRSEMNVSTLELGDSALYLCASSLHRIETQYFGPGTRLLVL.

V is TRBV7-2 and J is TRBJ2-4, with D unclear. This CDR3 has 16 amino acids. Per the germline V gene, CDR1 is SGHTA and CDR2 is FQGNSA. Trimming stripped 5 bases from V and 0 bases from J, with 14 bases between. CDR3 in amino acids: CASSPLADGAKNIQYF. The CDR3 coding sequence is TGTGCCAGCAGCCCCCTGGCCGACGGAGCCAAAAACATTCAGTACTTC. Drawing the rest from reference TRBV7-2 and TRBJ2-4, the complete variable domain is GAGVSQSPSNKVTEKGKDVELRCDPISGHTALYWYRQSLGQGLEFLIYFQGNSAPDKSGLPSDRFSAERTGGSVSTLTIQRTQQEDSAVYLCASSPLADGAKNIQYFGAGTRLSVL.

In this sample, this clone turned up once. The rearrangement links TRBV7-9 to TRBJ2-1; a weak D match, TRBD1 (6 bases). Germline CDR1 reads SEHNR; CDR2 reads FQNEAQ (reference sequence). The CDR3 contains 16 residues. The V end was cut by 5 bases, the J end by 4 bases, with 18 bases between. CDR3 amino acids: CASSAPVAGDYNEQFF. In DNA form, the CDR3 reads TGTGCCAGCAGCGCCCCGGTGGCAGGGGATTACAATGAGCAGTTCTTC.

The rearrangement joins TRBV7-9 to TRBJ2-7; 9 bases align to TRBD1. The CDR3 has 14 residues. V was clipped by 9 bases and J by 2 bases; unmatched bases: 8. Germline V gives CDR1 SEHNR, CDR2 FQNEAQ (reference sequence). The CDR3 loop reads CASSTGGLTYEQYF. CDR3 DNA: TGTGCCAGTAGCACAGGGGGCCTTACCTACGAGCAGTACTTC. The entire variable domain, with the rest obtained from reference TRBV7-9 and TRBJ2-7, is as follows: DTGVSQNPRHKITKRGQNVTFRCDPISEHNRLYWYRQTLGQGPEFLTYFQNEAQLEKSRLLSDRFSAERPKGSFSTLEIQRTEQGDSAMYLCASSTGGLTYEQYFGPGTRLTVT.

This sequence joins TRBV28 and TRBJ1-5; D call uncertain. V was trimmed by 3 bases and J by 0 bases, leaving 9 bases between them. Per the germline V gene, CDR1 is MDHEN and CDR2 is SYDVKM. The CDR3 sequence is 15 residues long. The CDR3 region is CASSFLQLSNQPQHF. The CDR3, as DNA: TGTGCCAGCAGTTTTTTGCAGCTTAGCAATCAGCCCCAGCATTTT.

The chain combines TRBV5-6 with TRBJ1-4; the match to TRBD1 covers 9 bases. Germline V gives CDR1 SGHDT, CDR2 YYEEEE. J lost 4 bases, V lost 4 bases, and 5 bases had no gene match. The CDR3 consists of 15 residues. The CDR3 nucleotides are TGTGCCAGCAGCCTAAGGACAGGGGATAATGAAAAACTGTTTTTT. Protein: CASSLRTGDNEKLFF.

CDR3 residues: CASSLPGAGYGYTF. CDR3 DNA sequence: TGTGCCAGCAGCTTACCGGGGGCAGGCTATGGCTACACCTTC. V gene TRBV11-2 combines with J gene TRBJ1-2; D possibly corresponds to TRBD1 (6 bases). The V gene lost 2 bases and the J gene lost 4 bases, with 11 bases spanning the gap. Per the germline V gene, CDR1 is SGHAT and CDR2 is FQNNGV. The CDR3 has 14 residues.

The chain recombines TRBV21-1 with TRBJ1-5; the DNA was not used to check the table's D call, TRBD1. TRBV21-1 is shown as a pseudogene. The CDR3 length is 20 residues. As DNA, the CDR3 is TGTGCCAGCAGCACTGTAACAGGGAAGATAAGGATCTACCGAAATCAGCCCCAGCATTTT. It yields the protein CASSTVTGKIRIYRNQPQHF.

The chain links TRBV5-1 to TRBJ2-7; 7 bases map to TRBD1. The V segment lost 7 bases and the J segment 2 bases; nucleotides outside the gene matches: 9. The CDR3 spans 14 residues. Per germline, CDR1 SGHRS and CDR2 YFSETQ. The CDR3: CASGPSGTAYEQYF. The CDR3 nucleotides read TGCGCCAGCGGACCCTCCGGGACAGCCTACGAGCAGTACTTC.